This TCR beta chain was obtained from a study of T cells in Graves' hyperthyroidism and ophthalmopathy (dated 2019 in TCRdb). About the study as a whole: Peripheral blood samples were taken at initial diagnosis, before any treatment was given. To identify distinguishing TCR V-J signatures, a discovery cohort of 90 to 100 patients was used, comprising 43 with Graves' ophthalmopathy and around 57 with stable Graves' hyperthyroidism. An independent validation cohort of around 19 hyperthyroidism patients and 15 or so patients who later progressed to ophthalmopathy tested prospective prediction of ophthalmopathy. The 100 discovery patients were randomly divided into training and test sets at a 7:3 ratio. The study also compared thyroid tissue and blood T-cell repertoires from a handful of Graves' hyperthyroidism patients. After blood sampling, hyperthyroidism patients were treated with methimazole at a starting dose of 30 mg daily, and ophthalmopathy patients were treated with high-dose intravenous methylprednisolone. According to the paper, TCR Vbeta CDR3 sequencing was carried out on 135 peripheral blood samples, which came from some 41 ophthalmopathy, some 73 hyperthyroidism and 17 progressor patients. General findings and caveats noted by the study authors: In validation, progression to ophthalmopathy was predicted by the model with 65% to 71% sensitivity and nearly 75% specificity, a median of approximately 7.1 months before onset. No statistical method was used to fix the sample size in advance, and group allocation was not hidden from the investigators. Most expanded thyroid clonotypes (frequency above 0.001) were also detected in blood, a finding suggesting that blood repertoires may reflect thyroid immune responses. A 13 V-J signature model separated ophthalmopathy from stable hyperthyroidism, with roughly 88% sensitivity and 81% to 82% specificity in cross-validation and 80%/75% in testing.

In the ophthalmopathy patients, disease was moderately to severely active, with a Clinical Activity Score of 3 or more, a NOSPECS grade of 4 or more, and a duration of less than 3 months. Any patient with an uncontrolled infection, another autoimmune disease, pregnancy or lactation was excluded. Diagnoses were based on clinical symptoms, serum thyroxine and TRAb, thyroid ultrasound and orbital computed tomography. PBMCs were isolated from about 9.1 ml of fresh peripheral blood by Ficoll-Paque density gradient centrifugation. Total RNA was extracted with Trizol reagent, and quality was checked on an Agilent 2100 Bioanalyzer. This clonotype was seen at least ten times. What antigen it recognizes has not been identified. Per-nucleotide qualities are absent, and no much larger clonotype sits a single base away. Inclusive of the bounding cysteine and phenylalanine, the CDR3 is 15 residues long. Of the read, only the CDR3 DNA is kept; its 45 bases are in frame from base 1. The germline V gene provides CDR1 MNHNS and CDR2 SASEGT. V lost 3 bases and J lost 5 bases, and the count of bases not matched to a germline gene is 5.

The TCR beta CDR3 regions were amplified from the RNA transcripts. A first-round RT-PCR of the TCR CDR3 used the HTBI primer set with the Qiagen OneStep RT-PCR kit. Libraries were constructed in a second round of multiplex PCR, after which size selection and purification were carried out. The libraries were sequenced on an Illumina HiSeq2000 using paired-end 100 bp reads. The paper's data handling went like this. SOAPnuke was used to process the raw data, with reads discarded if the reads contained adapters or uncalled bases, had a mean Phred below 15, or lacked an exact constant-primer or identifier match. High-quality paired reads were merged with COPE v1.2.5, and unique nucleotide sequences were defined as clonotypes. MiTCR v1.1 was used to align clonotypes to the IMGT TRBV, TRBD and TRBJ reference segments. The analysis included only V-J combinations with a frequency above 0.0001, which together covered about 99% of the repertoires. A TCS score was defined as the ratio of F50 (clonal expansion) to E x V (chaos), with BLOSUM62-based TCRdist applied between CDR3 peptides within each V-J. Welch's t-statistics and random forest reduced 450 to 600 V-J features to around 14, which were used in a naive Bayes classifier (R e1071). The raw public reads went through TCRdb reprocessing: fastp at Q25, MiXCR clone calling, in-frame beta chains kept. Records with the same CDR3 protein are collapsed into one entry carrying the most frequent genes and DNA. TCRdb's processing, not the authors' own work, is the source of the V and J calls. Across this sample there are under 350,000 distinct CDR3 sequences, with over 15% seen only once. The ten top clones hold around 55% of the sample.

This sequence was found in a woman aged 55-69 years with Graves' ophthalmopathy. The material sequenced was blood. The chain employs TRBV6-1 and TRBJ2-3; 10 nucleotides in the junction match TRBD2. The CDR3 region reads CASSDYLAGEDTQYF. The sequenced DNA is TGTGCCAGCAGTGATTACCTAGCGGGAGAAGATACGCAGTATTTT.